This T cell receptor (beta chain) appears in the sequencing data of a study of blood T cell repertoires in COVID-19. Original methodology: Nucleated cell number was recorded as an estimate derived from reference gene primer amplification. Clones were read by immunoSEQ multiplex PCR, and TCRdb kept only the in-frame ones, dropping some. The V and J calls and the clone size are those of that table, but D and trimming were determined from the DNA. The data show some 90,000 clones, about 88% seen once. Germline V gene data show CDR1 as LGHNT and CDR2 as FRNRAP. Trimming pared 7 bases from V and 0 bases from J, leaving 10 bases between. The CDR3 runs 14 residues.

The sequenced material came from peripheral blood. V usage is TRBV12-5 and J usage is TRBJ1-5, with D perhaps matching TRBD1 (5 bases). This clonotype originated in a woman aged 80 or older with active COVID-19. The CDR3 protein is CASAPGGSNQPQHF. The CDR3, as DNA: TGTGCTAGTGCCCCCGGGGGTAGCAATCAGCCCCAGCATTTT.